Here is one T cell receptor (beta chain) with its context. Its antigen remains unidentified. Germline trimming cut 6 bases from V and 0 bases from J; bases unmatched to any gene: 6. This CDR3 is built from 14 residues. Germline V gene data show CDR1 as DFQATT and CDR2 as SNEGSKA (reference sequence). This record belongs to a study of identical twins. Study-wide results and caveats: There were fewer insertions in abundant cord blood beta clonotypes, but memory repertoires showed no such pattern. Out-of-frame alpha sequences that twins shared showed excess low generation probability.

TCRdb processed the 5' RACE reads anew with MiXCR; each CDR3 protein has one entry. Among hundreds of thousands of distinct CDR3 sequences listed, roughly 12% were seen once. Healthy Caucasians provided all donations. These records were also assigned to another study, of yellow fever vaccine responses in identical twins.

The specimen was CD8+ T cells sorted from blood. This TCR was sampled from a woman aged 18-29 years in good health. This sequence joins TRBV20-1 and TRBJ2-3; 7 positions agree with TRBD2. The CDR3 DNA follows: TGCAGTGCGCGGGACTACCCTAGCACAGATACGCAGTATTTT. Its protein is CSARDYPSTDTQYF.